This T cell receptor beta chain comes out of a study of shared clonotypes between healthy human individuals. Clones were read by immunoSEQ multiplex PCR, and TCRdb kept only the in-frame ones, dropping some. The sample consists of about 700,000 clones, approximately 79% of them appearing once. The CDR3 spans 14 residues. Germline V lookup: CDR1 SEHNR, CDR2 FQNEAQ (reference sequence). V dropped 6 bases and J dropped 8; count of bases not matched to a gene: 9. This receptor was taken from a woman aged 25-40 years in good health. The chain is built from TRBV7-9 and TRBJ1-4, with 7 bases identical to TRBD1. The specimen was memory CD4+ T cells sorted from blood. Noted subset: CD45RA-negative fraction. CDR3 loop: CASSHDRVGEKLFF. The CDR3 DNA sequence: TGTGCCAGCAGTCACGACAGGGTAGGGGAAAAACTGTTTTTT.